This T cell receptor beta chain was retrieved from a study of blood T cell repertoires in COVID-19. Overall study context: Nucleic acid was either cDNA or gDNA, and it came from T cells, B-cell-depleted T cells, or PBMCs.

The ends lost 5 bases at V and 5 bases at J; junction bases unmatched: 7. The CDR3 is 15 residues long. Germline CDR1 is MNHEY and CDR2 is SMNVEV (reference sequence). Recruited during active infection, patients (from Seattle) were subsequently followed longitudinally. Authors' data handling: Scientists estimated how many nucleated cells there were by amplifying reference gene primers. The protocol was immunoSEQ multiplex PCR, while the TCRdb copy is restricted to in-frame clones and leaves out a portion. V and J calls and clone size are those listed in that table; D and trimming were worked out from the DNA. The profile shows about 330,000 clones, roughly 86% of them singletons.

This TCR derives from a man in his thirties or forties with COVID-19, enrolled during active disease. The specimen sequenced was peripheral blood. V and J are TRBV27 and TRBJ2-1, with 9 bases identical to TRBD2. The CDR3 loop reads CASSPPGLADNEQFF. CDR3 nucleotides: TGTGCCAGCAGTCCCCCGGGACTAGCAGACAATGAGCAGTTCTTC.